The clone carrying this TCR beta chain appeared a single time. TCRdb passed the 5' RACE reads through MiXCR, listing each CDR3 protein once. The sample contains 70,000 to 95,000 distinct CDR3 sequences, around 15% of which appear only once. This specimen belongs to a study of early T cells in non-severe SARS-CoV-2 infection. CDR1 and CDR2 (germline): GTSNPN, SVGIG (reference sequence). The CDR3 is 14 amino acids. The V end lost 4 bases, the J end lost 0 bases, and 10 bases lay between the germline ends. The TCR was taken from an adult who was a healthcare worker with PCR-confirmed SARS-CoV-2 infection or an uninfected control (not recorded which). The chain joins TRBV30 to TRBJ1-3; D unclear. Sequenced: whole blood. The CDR3 loop reads CAWKTHSSGNTIYF. The CDR3, as DNA: TGTGCCTGGAAAACCCACAGCTCTGGAAACACCATATATTTT.